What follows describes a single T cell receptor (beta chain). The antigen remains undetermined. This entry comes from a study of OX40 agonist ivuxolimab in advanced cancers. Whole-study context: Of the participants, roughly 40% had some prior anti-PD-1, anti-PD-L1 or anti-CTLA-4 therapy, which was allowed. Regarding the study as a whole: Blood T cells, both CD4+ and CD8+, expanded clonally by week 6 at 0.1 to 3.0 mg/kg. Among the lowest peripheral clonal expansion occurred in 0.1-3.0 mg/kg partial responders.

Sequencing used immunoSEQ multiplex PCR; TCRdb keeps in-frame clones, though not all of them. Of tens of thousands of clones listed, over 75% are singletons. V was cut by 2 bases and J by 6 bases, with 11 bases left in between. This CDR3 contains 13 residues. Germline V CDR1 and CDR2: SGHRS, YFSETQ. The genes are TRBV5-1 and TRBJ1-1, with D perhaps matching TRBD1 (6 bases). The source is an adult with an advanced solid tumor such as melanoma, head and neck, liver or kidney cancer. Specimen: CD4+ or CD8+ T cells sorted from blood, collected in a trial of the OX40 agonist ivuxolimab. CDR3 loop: CASSFGGQAEAFF. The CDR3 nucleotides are TGCGCCAGCAGCTTCGGGGGGCAGGCTGAAGCTTTCTTT. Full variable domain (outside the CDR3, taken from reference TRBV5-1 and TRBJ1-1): KAGVTQTPRYLIKTRGQQVTLSCSPISGHRSVSWYQQTPGQGLQFLFEYFSETQRNKGNFPGRFSGRQFSNSRSEMNVSTLELGDSALYLCASSFGGQAEAFFGQGTRLTVV.